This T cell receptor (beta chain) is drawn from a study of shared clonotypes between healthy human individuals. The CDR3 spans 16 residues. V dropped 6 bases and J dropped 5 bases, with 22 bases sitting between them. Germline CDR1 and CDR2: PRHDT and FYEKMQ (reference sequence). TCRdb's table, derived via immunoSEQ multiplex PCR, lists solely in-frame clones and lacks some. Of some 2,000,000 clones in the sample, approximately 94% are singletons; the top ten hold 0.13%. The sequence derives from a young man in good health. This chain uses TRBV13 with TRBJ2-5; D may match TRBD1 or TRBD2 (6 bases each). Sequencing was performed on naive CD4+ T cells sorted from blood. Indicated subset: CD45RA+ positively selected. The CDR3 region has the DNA TGTGCCAGCAGGGCCCTGGGGGGCCATCCGGCGGAGACCCAGTACTTC. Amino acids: CASRALGGHPAETQYF.